This TCR beta chain was sequenced for a study of blood T cell repertoires in COVID-19. Background on the study: The United States, Italy and Spain provided the acute and convalescent COVID-19 samples. Sources were T cells, B-cell-depleted T cells, or PBMCs; the material itself was cDNA or gDNA.

In the authors' methods: Amplification of reference gene primers provided the estimated nucleated cell counts. Some clones are missing from TCRdb's copy, which holds only in-frame ones; the method was immunoSEQ multiplex PCR. V and J calls and clone size are as listed in that table; D and trimming were resolved from the DNA. The table shows 40,000 or so clones, with about nine tenths occurring only once. There are 16 residues in the CDR3. The V gene lost 4 bases and the J gene lost 0 bases, with 14 bases spanning the gap. Germline V gene lookup returns CDR1 SGDLS and CDR2 YYNGEE. The chain carries TRBV9 and TRBJ2-1; tentatively, D is TRBD2 (6 bases). This receptor was identified in a man aged 55 to 69 with active COVID-19. The sample taken for sequencing was peripheral blood. Written as DNA, the CDR3 is TGTGCCAGCAGCCCTTGGGGCGGGGCCTCCTACAATGAGCAGTTCTTC. Translating gives CASSPWGGASYNEQFF.